A selection of T cell receptor beta chains follows, all from one sample in a study of blood T cell repertoires in COVID-19. The method was immunoSEQ multiplex PCR; TCRdb's version includes in-frame clones alone and lacks a portion of them. The sample has about 57,000 clones, 70% to 90% seen once. Sequencing was done on a sample of PBMCs or T cells enriched from blood (not recorded which). The receptor set was obtained from a middle-aged woman with acute COVID-19. The CDR3 runs from the conserved cysteine through the conserved F or W. Fields, in order: D gene, V gene, J gene, clone size, CDR3 protein, CDR3 DNA. A D gene is named only where the DNA matches it firmly. Part of the rows lack a size; the others show once, few, many or a class for expanded clones.

d_call: .; v_call: TRBV29-1; j_call: TRBJ2-1; clone_size: .; cdr3_aa: CSVDVSSYNEQFF; cdr3_nt: TGCAGCGTTGACGTTAGCTCCTACAATGAGCAGTTCTTC
d_call: .; v_call: TRBV6-1; j_call: TRBJ1-2; clone_size: .; cdr3_aa: CASSERSDNGYTF; cdr3_nt: TGTGCCAGCAGTGAAAGGTCCGACAATGGCTACACCTTC
d_call: .; v_call: TRBV28; j_call: TRBJ2-5; clone_size: .; cdr3_aa: CASSLGLRDKQETQYF; cdr3_nt: TGTGCCAGCAGTTTAGGGCTCCGGGACAAACAAGAGACCCAGTACTTC
d_call: TRBD1; v_call: TRBV19; j_call: TRBJ2-3; clone_size: .; cdr3_aa: CASSIGQGFGRAYKADTQYF; cdr3_nt: TGTGCCAGTAGTATCGGACAGGGGTTCGGGCGGGCGTACAAGGCAGATACGCAGTATTTT
d_call: .; v_call: TRBV10-3; j_call: TRBJ1-2; clone_size: .; cdr3_aa: CAIRKSDRNFNYGYTF; cdr3_nt: TGTGCCATCAGAAAGTCAGACAGAAACTTTAACTATGGCTACACCTTC
d_call: .; v_call: TRBV28; j_call: TRBJ1-2; clone_size: .; cdr3_aa: CASTTGDGYTF; cdr3_nt: TGTGCCAGTACAACGGGGGACGGCTACACCTTC
d_call: .; v_call: TRBV5-6; j_call: TRBJ2-2; clone_size: .; cdr3_aa: CASRMAGAGTGELFF; cdr3_nt: TGTGCCAGCAGAATGGCGGGCGCTGGGACCGGGGAGCTGTTTTTT
d_call: .; v_call: TRBV6-6; j_call: TRBJ1-4; clone_size: .; cdr3_aa: CASSQPVGIGEKLFF; cdr3_nt: TGTGCCAGCAGCCAACCGGTGGGCATTGGTGAAAAACTGTTTTTT
d_call: TRBD2; v_call: TRBV24-1; j_call: TRBJ2-3; clone_size: .; cdr3_aa: CATSVAGADTQYF; cdr3_nt: TGTGCCACCAGTGTAGCGGGGGCAGATACGCAGTATTTT
d_call: .; v_call: TRBV4-1; j_call: TRBJ1-2; clone_size: .; cdr3_aa: CASSQLGIGRYGYTF; cdr3_nt: TGCGCCAGCAGCCAACTAGGTATAGGGAGGTATGGCTACACCTTC
d_call: TRBD1; v_call: TRBV3-1/TRBV3-2; j_call: TRBJ2-4; clone_size: .; cdr3_aa: CASSLRGQDIQYF; cdr3_nt: TGTGCCAGCAGCCTTCGAGGACAGGACATTCAGTACTTC
d_call: TRBD1; v_call: TRBV6-5; j_call: TRBJ1-2; clone_size: many; cdr3_aa: CASSSGQATYGYTF; cdr3_nt: TGTGCCAGCAGTTCGGGACAGGCGACATATGGCTACACCTTC
d_call: TRBD1; v_call: TRBV18; j_call: TRBJ1-4; clone_size: .; cdr3_aa: CASSRLRTGLRNEKLFF; cdr3_nt: TGTGCCAGCTCACGATTACGGACAGGGCTCAGAAATGAAAAACTGTTTTTT
d_call: TRBD2; v_call: TRBV27; j_call: TRBJ2-2; clone_size: .; cdr3_aa: CATSGRHTGELFF; cdr3_nt: TGTGCCACTAGCGGGAGGCACACCGGGGAGCTGTTTTTT
d_call: .; v_call: TRBV18; j_call: TRBJ2-1; clone_size: .; cdr3_aa: CASSTSRGNEQFF; cdr3_nt: TGTGCCAGCTCAACCTCCAGGGGCAATGAGCAGTTCTTC
d_call: .; v_call: TRBV7-9; j_call: TRBJ1-3; clone_size: .; cdr3_aa: CASSLYSPETGNTIYF; cdr3_nt: TGTGCCAGCAGCTTATATTCTCCGGAGACTGGAAACACCATATATTTT
d_call: .; v_call: TRBV6-1; j_call: TRBJ1-1; clone_size: .; cdr3_aa: CASSETGQNTEAFF; cdr3_nt: TGTGCCAGCAGTGAAACCGGACAGAACACTGAAGCTTTCTTT
d_call: TRBD2; v_call: TRBV5-1; j_call: TRBJ2-5; clone_size: .; cdr3_aa: CASRGGRGQETQYF; cdr3_nt: TGCGCCAGCAGGGGCGGGAGGGGACAAGAGACCCAGTACTTC
d_call: TRBD2; v_call: TRBV20-1; j_call: TRBJ2-3; clone_size: .; cdr3_aa: CSASRASGRSDTQYF; cdr3_nt: TGCAGTGCTAGTCGGGCTAGCGGGAGGTCAGATACGCAGTATTTT
d_call: .; v_call: TRBV7-2; j_call: TRBJ1-3; clone_size: .; cdr3_aa: CASFPQSRLGNTIYF; cdr3_nt: TGTGCCAGCTTCCCCCAGTCCAGGTTGGGAAACACCATATATTTT
d_call: TRBD1; v_call: TRBV5-1; j_call: TRBJ2-3; clone_size: .; cdr3_aa: CASSEGQGGADTQYF; cdr3_nt: TGCGCCAGCAGCGAGGGACAGGGAGGGGCAGATACGCAGTATTTT
d_call: .; v_call: TRBV10-1; j_call: TRBJ2-1; clone_size: .; cdr3_aa: CASSESRRASGREQFF; cdr3_nt: TGCGCCAGCAGTGAGTCAAGGAGGGCTAGTGGGCGAGAGCAGTTCTTC
d_call: TRBD2; v_call: TRBV19; j_call: TRBJ2-1; clone_size: .; cdr3_aa: CASSMSSGVYNEQFF; cdr3_nt: TGTGCCAGTAGTATGTCTAGCGGGGTCTACAATGAGCAGTTCTTC
d_call: TRBD1; v_call: TRBV19; j_call: TRBJ1-5; clone_size: once; cdr3_aa: CASSRKQGAGDQPQHF; cdr3_nt: TGTGCCAGTAGCAGGAAACAGGGGGCGGGAGATCAGCCCCAGCATTTT